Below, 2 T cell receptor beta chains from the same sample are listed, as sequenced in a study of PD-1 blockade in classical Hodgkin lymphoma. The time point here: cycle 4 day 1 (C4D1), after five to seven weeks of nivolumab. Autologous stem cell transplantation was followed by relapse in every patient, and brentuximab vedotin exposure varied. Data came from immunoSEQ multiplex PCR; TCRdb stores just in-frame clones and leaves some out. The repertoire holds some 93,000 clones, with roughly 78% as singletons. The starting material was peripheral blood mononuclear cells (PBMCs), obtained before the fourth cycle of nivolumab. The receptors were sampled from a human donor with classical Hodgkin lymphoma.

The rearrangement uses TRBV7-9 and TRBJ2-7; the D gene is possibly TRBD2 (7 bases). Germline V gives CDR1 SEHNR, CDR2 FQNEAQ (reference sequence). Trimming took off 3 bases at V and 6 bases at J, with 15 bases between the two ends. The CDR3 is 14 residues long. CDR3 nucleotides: TGTGCCAGCAGCTTTAGCGCGGGGGCGGGCGAGCAGTACTTC. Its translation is CASSFSAGAGEQYF.

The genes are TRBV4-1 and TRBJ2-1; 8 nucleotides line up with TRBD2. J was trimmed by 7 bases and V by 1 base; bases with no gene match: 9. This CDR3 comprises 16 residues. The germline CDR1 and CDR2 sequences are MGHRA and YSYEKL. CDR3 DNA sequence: TGCGCCAGCAGCCAAGGTCAAGGCCGCGGGAGGAATGAGCAGTTCTTC. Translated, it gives CASSQGQGRGRNEQFF.